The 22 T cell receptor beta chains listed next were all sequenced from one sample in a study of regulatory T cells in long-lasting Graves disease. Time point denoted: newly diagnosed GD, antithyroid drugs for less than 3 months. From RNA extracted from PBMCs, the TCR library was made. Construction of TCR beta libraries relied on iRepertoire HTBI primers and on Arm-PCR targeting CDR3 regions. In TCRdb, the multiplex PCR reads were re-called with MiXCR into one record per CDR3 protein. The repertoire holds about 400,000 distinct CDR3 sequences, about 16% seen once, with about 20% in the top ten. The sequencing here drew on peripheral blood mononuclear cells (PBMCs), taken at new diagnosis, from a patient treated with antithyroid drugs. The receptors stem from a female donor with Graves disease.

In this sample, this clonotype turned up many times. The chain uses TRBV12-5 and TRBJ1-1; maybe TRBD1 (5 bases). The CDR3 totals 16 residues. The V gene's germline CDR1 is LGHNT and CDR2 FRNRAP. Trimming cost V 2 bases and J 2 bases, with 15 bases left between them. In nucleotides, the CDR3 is TGTGCTAGTGGTTTGACCTGGACAAGGATAAACACTGAAGCTTTCTTT. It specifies CASGLTWTRINTEAFF. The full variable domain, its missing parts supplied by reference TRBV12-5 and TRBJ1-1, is DARVTQTPRHKVTEMGQEVTMRCQPILGHNTVFWYRQTMMQGLELLAYFRNRAPLDDSGMPKDRFSAEMPDATLATLKIQPSEPRDSAVYFCASGLTWTRINTEAFFGQGTRLTVV.

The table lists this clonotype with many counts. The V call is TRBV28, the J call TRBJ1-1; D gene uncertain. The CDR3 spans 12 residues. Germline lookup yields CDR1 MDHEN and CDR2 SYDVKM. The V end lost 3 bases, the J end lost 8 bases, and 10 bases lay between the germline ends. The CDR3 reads CASSFPPGEAFF. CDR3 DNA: TGTGCCAGCAGTTTCCCCCCCGGCGAAGCTTTCTTT. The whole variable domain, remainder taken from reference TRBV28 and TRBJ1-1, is DVKVTQSSRYLVKRTGEKVFLECVQDMDHENMFWYRQDPGLGLRLIYFSYDVKMKEKGDIPEGYSVSREKKERFSLILESASTNQTSMYLCASSFPPGEAFFGQGTRLTVV.

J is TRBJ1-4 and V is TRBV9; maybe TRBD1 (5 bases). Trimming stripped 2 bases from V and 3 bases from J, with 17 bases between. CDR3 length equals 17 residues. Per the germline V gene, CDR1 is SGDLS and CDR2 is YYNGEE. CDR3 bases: TGTGCCAGCAGCGTCGGGCCTCCTGGGGCTTCTAATGAAAAACTGTTTTTT. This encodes CASSVGPPGASNEKLFF. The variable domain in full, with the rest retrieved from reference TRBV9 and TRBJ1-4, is DSGVTQTPKHLITATGQRVTLRCSPRSGDLSVYWYQQSLDQGLQFLIQYYNGEERAKGNILERFSAQQFPDLHSELNLSSLELGDSALYFCASSVGPPGASNEKLFFGSGTQLSVL.

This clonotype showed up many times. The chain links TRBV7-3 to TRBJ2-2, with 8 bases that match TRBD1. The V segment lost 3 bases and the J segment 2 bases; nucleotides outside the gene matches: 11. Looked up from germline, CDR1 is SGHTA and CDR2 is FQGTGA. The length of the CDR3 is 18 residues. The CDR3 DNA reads TGTGCCAGCAGCTTCTCCGCCGTCCAGGGGGCAAACACCGGGGAGCTGTTTTTT. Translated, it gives CASSFSAVQGANTGELFF.

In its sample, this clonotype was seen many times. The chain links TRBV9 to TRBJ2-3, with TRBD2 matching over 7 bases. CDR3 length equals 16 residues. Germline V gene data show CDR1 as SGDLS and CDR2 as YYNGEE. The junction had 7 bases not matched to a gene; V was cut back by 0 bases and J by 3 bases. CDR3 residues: CASSVEAGAGTDTQYF. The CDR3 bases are TGTGCCAGCAGCGTAGAGGCGGGAGCCGGAACAGATACGCAGTATTTT.

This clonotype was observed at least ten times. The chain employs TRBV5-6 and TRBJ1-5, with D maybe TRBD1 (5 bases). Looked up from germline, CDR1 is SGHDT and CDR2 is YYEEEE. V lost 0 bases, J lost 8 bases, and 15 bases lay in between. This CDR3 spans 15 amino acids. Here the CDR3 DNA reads TGTGCCAGCAGCTTGGGGATGACAGTTATGAAGCCCCAGCATTTT. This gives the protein CASSLGMTVMKPQHF.

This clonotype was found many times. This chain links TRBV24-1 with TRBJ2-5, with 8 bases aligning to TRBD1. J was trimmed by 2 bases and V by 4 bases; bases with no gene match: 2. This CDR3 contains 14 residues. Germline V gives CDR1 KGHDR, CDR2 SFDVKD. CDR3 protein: CATSDRTGQETQYF. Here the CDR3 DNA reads TGTGCCACCAGTGACCGGACAGGGCAAGAGACCCAGTACTTC.

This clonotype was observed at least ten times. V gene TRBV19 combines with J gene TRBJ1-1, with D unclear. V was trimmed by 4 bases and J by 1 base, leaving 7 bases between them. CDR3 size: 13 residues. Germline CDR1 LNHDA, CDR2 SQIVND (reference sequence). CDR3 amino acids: CASSTDTNTEAFF. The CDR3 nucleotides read TGTGCCAGTAGTACCGACACGAACACTGAAGCTTTCTTT.

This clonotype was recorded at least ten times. As DNA, the CDR3 is TGTGCCAGCAGCGCCGGGACCGGCTCCTACAATGAGCAGTTCTTC. It translates to CASSAGTGSYNEQFF. The rearrangement links TRBV7-3 to TRBJ2-1, with D possibly called TRBD1 or TRBD2 (5 bases each). Per germline, CDR1 SGHTA and CDR2 FQGTGA. This CDR3 region has 15 residues. V was trimmed by 5 bases and J by 0 bases, leaving 11 bases between them.

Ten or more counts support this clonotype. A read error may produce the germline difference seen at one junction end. The CDR3: CASSLGQVSHNEQFF. The CDR3 nucleotides are TGTGCCAGCAGCCTGGGACAGGTCTCCCACAATGAGCAGTTCTTC. The chain combines TRBV28 with TRBJ2-1; 8 bases fit TRBD1. The germline V gene encodes CDR1 MDHEN and CDR2 SYDVKM. This CDR3 contains 15 residues.

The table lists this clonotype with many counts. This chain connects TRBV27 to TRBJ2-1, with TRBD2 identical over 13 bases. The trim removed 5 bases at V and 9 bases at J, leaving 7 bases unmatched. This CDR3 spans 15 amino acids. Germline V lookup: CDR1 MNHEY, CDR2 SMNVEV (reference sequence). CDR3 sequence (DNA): TGTGCCAGCAGTCCAACTAGCGGGAGGGGCCTTGAGCAGTTCTTC. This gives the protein CASSPTSGRGLEQFF.

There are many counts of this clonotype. The CDR3 spells CASSNRAGTEAFF. In DNA form, the CDR3 reads TGTGCCAGCAGCAACAGGGCGGGTACTGAAGCTTTCTTT. The V and J genes are TRBV12-3 or TRBV12-4 and TRBJ1-1; possible D gene TRBD1, 6 bases. The V and J ends lost 6 bases and 5 bases respectively, with 13 bases between them. The CDR3 is 13 amino acids.

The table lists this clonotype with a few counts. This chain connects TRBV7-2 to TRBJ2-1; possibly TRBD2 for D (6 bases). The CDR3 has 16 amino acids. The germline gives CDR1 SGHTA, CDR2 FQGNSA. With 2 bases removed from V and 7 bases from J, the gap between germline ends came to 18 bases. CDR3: CASSLIGTGGGNEQFF. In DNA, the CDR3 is TGTGCCAGCAGCTTAATAGGGACTGGCGGAGGGAATGAGCAGTTCTTC.

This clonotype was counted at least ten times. CDR3 nucleotides: TGTGCCAGCAGCAAGACTAGCGGGAGTCACTACGAGCAGTACTTC. It specifies CASSKTSGSHYEQYF. This chain connects TRBV27 to TRBJ2-7, with 12 nucleotides matching TRBD2. The germline CDR1 and CDR2 sequences are MNHEY and SMNVEV (reference sequence). V trimming: 6 bases; J trimming: 3 bases; junction bases outside the gene matches: 6. The CDR3 totals 15 residues.

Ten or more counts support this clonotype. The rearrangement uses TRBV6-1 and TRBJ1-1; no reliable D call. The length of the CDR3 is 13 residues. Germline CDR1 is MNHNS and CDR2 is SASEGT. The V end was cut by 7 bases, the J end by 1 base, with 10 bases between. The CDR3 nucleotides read TGTGCCAGCAAACCGTCACCGAACACTGAAGCTTTCTTT. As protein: CASKPSPNTEAFF.

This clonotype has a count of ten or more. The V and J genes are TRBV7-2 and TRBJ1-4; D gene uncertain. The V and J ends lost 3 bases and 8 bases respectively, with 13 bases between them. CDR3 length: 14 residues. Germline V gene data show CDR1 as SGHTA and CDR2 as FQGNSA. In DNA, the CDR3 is TGTGCCAGCAGCTTTCAGGCGGCTGGGGAAAAACTGTTTTTT. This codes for CASSFQAAGEKLFF.

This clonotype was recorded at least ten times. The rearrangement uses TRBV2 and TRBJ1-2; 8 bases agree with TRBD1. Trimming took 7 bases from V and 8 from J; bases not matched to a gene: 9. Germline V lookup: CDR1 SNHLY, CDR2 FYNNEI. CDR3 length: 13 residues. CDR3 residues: CASTVTGGSGYTF. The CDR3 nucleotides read TGTGCCAGCACCGTTACAGGGGGGTCGGGCTACACCTTC.

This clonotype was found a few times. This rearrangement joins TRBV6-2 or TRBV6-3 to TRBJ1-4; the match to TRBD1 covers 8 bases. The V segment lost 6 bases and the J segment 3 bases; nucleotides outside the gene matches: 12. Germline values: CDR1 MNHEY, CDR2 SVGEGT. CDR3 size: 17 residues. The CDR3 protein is CASRKTGGGMANEKLFF. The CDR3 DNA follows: TGTGCCAGCAGAAAAACAGGGGGAGGTATGGCTAATGAAAAACTGTTTTTT.

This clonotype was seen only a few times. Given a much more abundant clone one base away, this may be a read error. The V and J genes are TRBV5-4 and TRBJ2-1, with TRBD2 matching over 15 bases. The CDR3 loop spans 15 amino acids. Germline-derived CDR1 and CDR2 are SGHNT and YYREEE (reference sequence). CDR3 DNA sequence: TGTGCCAGCATTCCTGGGACTAGCGGGAGGAATGAGCAGTCCTTC. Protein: CASIPGTSGRNEQSF.

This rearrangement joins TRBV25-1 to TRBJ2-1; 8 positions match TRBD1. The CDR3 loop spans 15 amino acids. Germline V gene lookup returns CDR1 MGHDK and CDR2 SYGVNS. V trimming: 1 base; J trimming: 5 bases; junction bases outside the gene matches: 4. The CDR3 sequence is CASSESGTGDNEQFF. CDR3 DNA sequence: TGTGCCAGCAGTGAATCAGGGACAGGAGACAATGAGCAGTTCTTC.

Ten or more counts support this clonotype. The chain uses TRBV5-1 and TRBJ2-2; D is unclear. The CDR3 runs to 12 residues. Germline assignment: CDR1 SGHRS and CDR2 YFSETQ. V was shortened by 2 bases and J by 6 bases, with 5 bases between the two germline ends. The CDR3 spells CASSLHPGELFF. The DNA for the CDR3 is TGCGCCAGCAGCTTACACCCCGGGGAGCTGTTTTTT.

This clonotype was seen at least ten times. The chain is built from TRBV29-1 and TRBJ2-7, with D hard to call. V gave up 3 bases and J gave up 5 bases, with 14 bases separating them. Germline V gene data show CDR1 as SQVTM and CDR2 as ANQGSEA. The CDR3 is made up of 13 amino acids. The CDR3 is CSVEALGGDEQYF. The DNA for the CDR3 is TGCAGCGTTGAGGCCCTTGGTGGGGACGAGCAGTACTTC.